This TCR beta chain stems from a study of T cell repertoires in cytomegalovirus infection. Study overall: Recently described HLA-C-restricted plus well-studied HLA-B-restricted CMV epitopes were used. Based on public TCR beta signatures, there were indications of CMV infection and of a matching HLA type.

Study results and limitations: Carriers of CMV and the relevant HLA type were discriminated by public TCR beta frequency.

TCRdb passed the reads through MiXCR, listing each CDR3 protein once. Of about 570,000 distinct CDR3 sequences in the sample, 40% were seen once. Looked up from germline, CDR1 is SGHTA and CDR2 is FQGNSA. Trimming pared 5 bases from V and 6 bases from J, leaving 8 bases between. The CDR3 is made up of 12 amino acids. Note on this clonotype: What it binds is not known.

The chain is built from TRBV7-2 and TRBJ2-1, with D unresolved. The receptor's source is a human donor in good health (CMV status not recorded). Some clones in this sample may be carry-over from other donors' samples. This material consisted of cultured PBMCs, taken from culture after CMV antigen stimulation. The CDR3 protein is CASSPYSNEQFF. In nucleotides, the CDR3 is TGTGCCAGCAGCCCTTACTCCAATGAGCAGTTCTTC. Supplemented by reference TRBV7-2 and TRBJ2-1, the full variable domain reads GAGVSQSPSNKVTEKGKDVELRCDPISGHTALYWYRQSLGQGLEFLIYFQGNSAPDKSGLPSDRFSAERTGGSVSTLTIQRTQQEDSAVYLCASSPYSNEQFFGPGTRLTVL.